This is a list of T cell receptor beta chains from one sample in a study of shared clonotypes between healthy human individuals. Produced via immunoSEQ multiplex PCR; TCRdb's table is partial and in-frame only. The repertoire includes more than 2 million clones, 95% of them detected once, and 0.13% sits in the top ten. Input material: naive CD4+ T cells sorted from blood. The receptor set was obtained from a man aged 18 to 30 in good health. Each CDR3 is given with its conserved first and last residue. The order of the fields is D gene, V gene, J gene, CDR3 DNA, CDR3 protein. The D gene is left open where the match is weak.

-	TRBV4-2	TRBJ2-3	TGTGCCAGCAGCCTGAGCGGAAGCACAGATACGCAGTATTTT	CASSLSGSTDTQYF
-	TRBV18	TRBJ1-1	TGTGCCAGCTCACCACCGGGCAGGGGTTTCCCTGAAGCTTTCTTT	CASSPPGRGFPEAFF
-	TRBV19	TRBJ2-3	TGTGCCAGTAGCACTACGGGACGGCCAAGCACAGATACGCAGTATTTT	CASSTTGRPSTDTQYF
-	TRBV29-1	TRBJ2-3	TGCAGCGTTCGGACAGAGACTAGCACAGATACGCAGTATTTT	CSVRTETSTDTQYF
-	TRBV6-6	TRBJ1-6	TGTGCCAGCAGTTACTCGACCCAAGGGCATAATTCACCCCTCCACTTT	CASSYSTQGHNSPLHF
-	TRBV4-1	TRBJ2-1	TGCGCCAGCAGCCCACGGGCCGGCGCGGAGCTCTACAATGAGCAGTTCTTC	CASSPRAGAELYNEQFF
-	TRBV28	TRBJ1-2	TGTGCCAGCAAGGTCCGACTCTGGGGCTACACCTTC	CASKVRLWGYTF
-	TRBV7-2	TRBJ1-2	TGTGCCAGCAGACCTGACAGCCATGGCTACACCTTC	CASRPDSHGYTF
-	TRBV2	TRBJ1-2	TGTGCCAGCAGTGCGTGGGAGGGAAACTATGGCTACACCTTC	CASSAWEGNYGYTF
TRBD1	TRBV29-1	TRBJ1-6	TGCAGCGTACGGACAGGGAGCTCCTATAATTCACCCCTCCACTTT	CSVRTGSSYNSPLHF
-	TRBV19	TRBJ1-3	TGTGCCAGTATTGATCGTGGGAGGAGTGGAAACACCATATATTTT	CASIDRGRSGNTIYF
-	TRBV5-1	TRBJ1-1	TGCGCCAGCAGCTGGATCGGGAACACTGAAGCTTTCTTT	CASSWIGNTEAFF
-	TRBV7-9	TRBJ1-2	TGTGCCAGCAGCTATATAGCAGCGGGAAACTATGGCTACACCTTC	CASSYIAAGNYGYTF
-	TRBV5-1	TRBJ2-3	TGCGCCAGCAGCTTGGCTGGGGCTCGGGATACGCAGTATTTT	CASSLAGARDTQYF
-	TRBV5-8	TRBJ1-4	TGTGCCTGCAGCTTGGGGACCCGGTACGGGACTAATGAAAAACTGTTTTTT	CACSLGTRYGTNEKLFF
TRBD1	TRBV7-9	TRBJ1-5	TGTGCCAGCAGCTCAACAGGGACAGCGCAAGTGAATAGCAATCAGCCCCAGCATTTT	CASSSTGTAQVNSNQPQHF
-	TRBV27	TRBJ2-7	TGTGCCAGCAGAGACTTCGGGGAGCAGTACTTC	CASRDFGEQYF
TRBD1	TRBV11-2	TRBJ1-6	TGTGCCAGCAGCTTAGGGACAGGGGGCAGTTCACCCCTCCACTTT	CASSLGTGGSSPLHF
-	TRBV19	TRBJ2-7	TGTGCCAGTAGTATGGGAAGACCCTACGAGCAGTACTTC	CASSMGRPYEQYF
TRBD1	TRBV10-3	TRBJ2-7	TGTGCCATCAGAAAGACAGGGAGCTCCTACGAGCAGTACTTC	CAIRKTGSSYEQYF
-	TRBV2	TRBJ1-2	TGTGCCAGCAGGAAAGAGGGGACGGGCTATGGCTACACCTTC	CASRKEGTGYGYTF
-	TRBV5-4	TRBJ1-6	TGTGCCAGCAGCCCCGGTCCGTCATCACCCCTCCACTTT	CASSPGPSSPLHF
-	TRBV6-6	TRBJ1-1	TGTGCCAGCAGTTACGGGGGTATACAGGGGAACACTGAAGCTTTCTTT	CASSYGGIQGNTEAFF